A selection of T cell receptor beta chains follows, all from one sample in a study of cytomegalovirus exposure and HLA in healthy donors. The assay was immunoSEQ multiplex PCR, and TCRdb's table has in-frame clones only and misses some. The sample lists roughly 150,000 clones; approximately 83% were seen once. What was sequenced was PBMCs. The receptor set was obtained from a male donor in good health and CMV-seronegative. CDR3s leave out the opening cysteine and the closing phenylalanine or tryptophan. The listing skips clone size in some rows; elsewhere it reads once, few, many or a size class.

J gene | V gene | clone size | CDR3 protein
TRBJ2-6 | TRBV9 | few | ASSVGTQPGANVLT
TRBJ2-3 | TRBV6-6 | . | ASSYSSGPDTQY
TRBJ1-2 | TRBV7-3 | few | ASSLRAAAHYGYT
TRBJ2-7 | TRBV4-3 | few | ASSQDKEPVGVEQY
TRBJ1-1 | TRBV6-1 | . | ASSFGMPAQAF
TRBJ2-5 | TRBV2 | . | ASSAHVAGGQETQY
TRBJ2-3 | TRBV6-5 | . | ASSPARDGEGY
TRBJ1-4 | TRBV27 | few | ASSSSLDEKLF
TRBJ2-1 | TRBV5-1 | . | ASSPGQGQSNEQF
TRBJ1-1 | TRBV12-5 | . | ASGLATWTGEGFGDTEAF
TRBJ2-1 | TRBV6-5 | . | ASSFRVEQF
TRBJ1-1 | TRBV5-8 | . | ASSLRGLGTEAF
TRBJ2-7 | TRBV21-1 | few | ASSPWREGRYEQY
TRBJ1-5 | TRBV19 | . | ASNMRGRRHQPQH
TRBJ2-5 | TRBV6-1 | . | ASTSVYQETQY
. | TRBV27 | . | ASSPYPVIYEQY
TRBJ2-3 | TRBV7-3 | . | ASSFRGATSFGVSDTQY
TRBJ2-7 | TRBV18 | . | ASSPGTSGGNSYEQY
TRBJ1-5 | TRBV10-2 | . | ASSEINEEQPQH
TRBJ1-1 | TRBV2 | once | ASSQTGGRAEAF
TRBJ2-2 | TRBV15 | . | ATSSRGAGDRTGELF
TRBJ2-7 | TRBV10-3 | few | AIGSTDGGEYEQY
TRBJ2-3 | TRBV29-1 | . | SAGRSTDTQY
TRBJ1-5 | TRBV5-3 | . | ARSMFPGQGYLGSNQPQH